This note documents a single TCR beta chain sequence. The length of the CDR3 is 12 residues. The germline CDR1 and CDR2 sequences are SGHTA and FQGNSA. V lost 2 bases and J 5 bases, leaving 6 bases between the germline ends. The entry originates in a study of blood T cell repertoires in COVID-19. Authors' processing steps: Amplification with reference gene primers provided the estimates of nucleated cell counts. Measured with immunoSEQ multiplex PCR; TCRdb has only the in-frame clones, and not every one. Clone size and the V and J calls come from that table; the DNA yielded D and trimming. The repertoire holds fewer than 85,000 clones, with approximately 89% as singletons.

The chain joins TRBV7-2 to TRBJ2-5, with no clear D. The clonotype comes from a man older than 75 with acute or convalescent COVID-19. Material for sequencing was peripheral blood. The CDR3 DNA is TGTGCCAGCAGCTTACGCAGGGAGACCCAGTACTTC. Translation: CASSLRRETQYF.